The 27 T cell receptor beta chains below all came from one sample that was sequenced in a study of regulatory T cells in long-lasting Graves disease. To make TCR beta libraries, researchers used iRepertoire HTBI primers and Arm-PCR of CDR3 regions. Using its own MiXCR run on the multiplex PCR reads, TCRdb lists one record per CDR3 protein. The sample has about 470,000 distinct CDR3 sequences; about a fifth are singletons. The time point denotes: persistent/refractory GD, antithyroid drugs over 5 years with positive TRAb. Making the TCR library involved RNA that had been extracted from PBMCs. The source material was peripheral blood mononuclear cells (PBMCs), sampled when the disease was refractory, from a patient treated with antithyroid drugs. Every receptor here comes from a female donor with Graves disease.

This clonotype was detected ten times or more. The chain uses TRBV28 and TRBJ2-4, with a tentative D call TRBD2 (5 bases). The CDR3 extends over 14 amino acids. Germline CDR1 reads MDHEN; CDR2 reads SYDVKM. Trimming took off 3 bases at V and 5 bases at J, with 11 bases between the two ends. The CDR3 region has the DNA TGTGCCAGCAGTTTCCTGGGTAGCGAAAACATTCAGTACTTC. It codes for CASSFLGSENIQYF. Complete variable domain (other parts from reference TRBV28 and TRBJ2-4): DVKVTQSSRYLVKRTGEKVFLECVQDMDHENMFWYRQDPGLGLRLIYFSYDVKMKEKGDIPEGYSVSREKKERFSLILESASTNQTSMYLCASSFLGSENIQYFGAGTRLSVL.

This clonotype has at least ten counts. The genes are TRBV20-1 and TRBJ2-5; D possibly matches TRBD1 or TRBD2 (5 bases each). The CDR3 is 13 amino acids. The germline CDR1 and CDR2 sequences are DFQATT and SNEGSKA (reference sequence). The V and J ends lost 5 bases and 5 bases respectively, with 15 bases between them. The CDR3 DNA sequence: TGCAGTGCTGGGACCGGAGGATTCGAGACCCAGTACTTC. Its protein is CSAGTGGFETQYF.

The CDR3 loop reads CASSLRRESQNIQYF. Written as DNA, the CDR3 is TGTGCCAGCAGTTTGAGGCGGGAGTCCCAAAACATTCAGTACTTC. The rearrangement links TRBV6-2 or TRBV6-3 to TRBJ2-4; 7 bases match TRBD2. This CDR3 has 15 amino acids. J lost 5 bases, V lost 4 bases, and 8 bases had no gene match. CDR1 and CDR2 from the germline V gene are MNHEY and SVGEGT.

In regard to this clonotype: With a much larger clone just one base away, this may be a read error. The chain combines TRBV2 with TRBJ1-6; a weak D match, TRBD1 (6 bases). The CDR3 runs to 14 residues. From germline, CDR1 is SNHLY and CDR2 FYNNEI. The CDR3 here is CAGSDGQINSPLHF. Here the CDR3 DNA reads TGTGCCGGCAGCGACGGACAGATCAATTCACCCCTCCACTTT.

To note about this clonotype: With a much larger clone just one base away, this may be a read error. This sequence joins TRBV6-2 or TRBV6-3 and TRBJ1-2; D gene uncertain. The CDR3 spans 13 residues. Trimming shortened V by 5 bases and J by 4 bases, and 11 bases separated the two germline ends. From germline, CDR1 is MNHEY and CDR2 SVGEGT. CDR3 bases: TGTGCCAGCAGTCCGACCGGACTCTATGGCTACACCTTC. Translated, it gives CASSPTGLYGYTF.

The rearrangement uses TRBV7-3 and TRBJ1-1; weak D call: TRBD1 (6 bases). The V and J ends lost 6 bases and 2 bases respectively, with 22 bases between them. Germline loops: CDR1 SGHTA, CDR2 FQGTGA. CDR3 length: 17 residues. CDR3 nucleotide sequence: TGTGCCAGCAGTCGGACCGGGACACTGAAGGAAAACACTGAAGCTTTCTTT. This encodes CASSRTGTLKENTEAFF. Variable domain in full (rest from reference TRBV7-3 and TRBJ1-1): GAGVSQTPSNKVTEKGKYVELRCDPISGHTALYWYRQSLGQGPEFLIYFQGTGAADDSGLPNDRFFAVRPEGSVSTLKIQRTERGDSAVYLCASSRTGTLKENTEAFFGQGTRLTVV.

This clonotype was counted only a few times. V and J are TRBV20-1 and TRBJ1-4; D remains ambiguous. The germline gives CDR1 DFQATT, CDR2 SNEGSKA (reference sequence). The V end was cut by 1 base, the J end by 2 bases, with 5 bases between. CDR3 length equals 13 residues. CDR3 region: CSARGGTNEKLFF. The CDR3 nucleotides are TGCAGTGCTAGAGGAGGGACTAATGAAAAACTGTTTTTT.

This clonotype was counted at least ten times. The rearrangement joins TRBV3-1 to TRBJ2-5, with 7 bases matching TRBD2. Germline V lookup: CDR1 LGHDT, CDR2 YNNKEL (reference sequence). CDR3 length: 13 amino acids. The V and J ends lost 7 bases and 4 bases, in that order; junction bases with no gene match: 6. CDR3 nucleotide sequence: TGTGCCAGCACCCCGGGAGGACCAGAGACCCAGTACTTC. The encoded protein is CASTPGGPETQYF.

Regarding this clonotype: The CDR3 end shows no conserved phenylalanine or tryptophan, and so a read error is likely. The chain is built from TRBV9 and TRBJ2-2; TRBD2 is a possible D gene (5 bases). Germline V lookup: CDR1 SGDLS, CDR2 YYNGEE. The CDR3 extends over 14 amino acids. The V gene lost 8 bases and the J gene lost 5 bases, with 16 bases spanning the gap. CDR3 in amino acids: CASAGVAVTGELFS. The CDR3 nucleotides read TGTGCCAGTGCCGGGGTGGCTGTGACCGGGGAGCTGTTTTCT.

This clonotype came up many times. The chain carries TRBV15 and TRBJ1-2; perhaps TRBD1 as D (6 bases). The V gene's germline CDR1 is LNHNV and CDR2 YYDKDF (reference sequence). With 5 bases removed from V and 3 bases from J, the gap between germline ends came to 13 bases. The CDR3 sequence is 14 residues long. This CDR3 is CATSLMGHDYGYTF. The DNA for the CDR3 is TGTGCCACCAGCCTGATGGGACATGACTATGGCTACACCTTC.

The rearrangement uses TRBV27 and TRBJ2-2; D is possibly TRBD1 (6 bases). The germline V gene encodes CDR1 MNHEY and CDR2 SMNVEV (reference sequence). The CDR3 covers 13 residues. Trimming took 4 bases from V and 6 from J, leaving 9 bases between them. In DNA, the CDR3 is TGTGCCAGCAGTTATAACAGGGCCGGGGAGCTGTTTTTT. Translating it yields CASSYNRAGELFF.

The chain joins TRBV27 to TRBJ2-5; 7 bases agree with TRBD2. The junction had 11 bases not matched to a gene; V was cut back by 7 bases and J by 3 bases. The CDR3 contains 15 residues. Germline lookup yields CDR1 MNHEY and CDR2 SMNVEV (reference sequence). The DNA of the CDR3 is TGTGCCAGCAACTGGGGGGGATGGGGAAAAGAGACCCAGTACTTC. This encodes CASNWGGWGKETQYF.

The V call is TRBV4-3, the J call TRBJ2-1; TRBD1 aligns across 9 bases. V gave up 0 bases and J gave up 8 bases; unmatched junction bases: 8. Germline CDR1 and CDR2: LGHNA and YSLEER. This CDR3 is 16 amino acids long. The CDR3: CASSQDMGTGSDEQFF. The CDR3 DNA reads as TGCGCCAGCAGCCAAGATATGGGGACAGGGTCAGATGAGCAGTTCTTC.

This clonotype occurred many times. The chain links TRBV13 to TRBJ1-3; no definite D call. Trimming removed 7 bases from V and 0 bases from J, with 16 bases in between. Germline CDR1 reads PRHDT; CDR2 reads FYEKMQ (reference sequence). There are 16 residues in the CDR3. The CDR3 region is CASTRTGSASGNTIYF. CDR3 in DNA: TGTGCCAGCACCCGAACTGGCAGCGCCTCTGGAAACACCATATATTTT. Filled out from reference TRBV13 and TRBJ1-3, the complete variable domain reads AAGVIQSPRHLIKEKRETATLKCYPIPRHDTVYWYQQGPGQDPQFLISFYEKMQSDKGSIPDRFSAQQFSDYHSELNMSSLELGDSALYFCASTRTGSASGNTIYFGEGSWLTVV.

The chain uses TRBV20-1 and TRBJ1-5; D gene ambiguous. CDR3 length: 14 residues. V lost 6 bases, J lost 3 bases, and 15 bases lay in between. Germline assignment: CDR1 DFQATT and CDR2 SNEGSKA (reference sequence). The DNA of the CDR3 is TGCAGTGCCCTCCCAAAAGGAAACAATCAGCCCCAGCATTTT. Protein: CSALPKGNNQPQHF.

The V and J genes are TRBV6-5 and TRBJ2-3; no clear D gene. The V end was cut by 4 bases, the J end by 3 bases, with 11 bases between. The CDR3 length is 14 residues. CDR1 and CDR2 (germline): MNHEY, SVGAGI. The CDR3 is CASSFTSVTDTQYF. The CDR3 coding sequence is TGTGCCAGCAGTTTTACATCGGTTACAGATACGCAGTATTTT.

This clonotype was counted a few times. The conserved phenylalanine or tryptophan is not found at the CDR3 terminus, so this likely reflects a read error. It is unclear where the CDR3 begins or ends on the DNA, so no DNA is shown, and the CDR3 is as TCRdb lists it. The CDR3 protein is CASSLRIYG. V and J are TRBV6-1 and TRBJ2-7. The CDR3 spans 9 amino acids, including both terminal residues. Germline CDR1 reads MNHNS; CDR2 reads SASEGT.

A few counts support this clonotype. This chain links TRBV20-1 with TRBJ1-2, with D tentatively TRBD1 (5 bases). The CDR3 consists of 14 residues. CDR1 and CDR2 from the germline V gene are DFQATT and SNEGSKA (reference sequence). Trimming took 7 bases from V and 5 from J, leaving 20 bases between them. This CDR3 reads CSVLPAWGGYGYTF. The CDR3 DNA reads as TGCAGTGTCCTACCCGCATGGGGGGGGTATGGCTACACCTTC.

Ten or more counts support this clonotype. As DNA, the CDR3 is TGTGCCAGCAGCTTAGCGCAGGGCTCGGAGACCCAGTACTTC. This codes for CASSLAQGSETQYF. This chain connects TRBV7-2 to TRBJ2-5, with D possibly TRBD1 on 5 matching bases. Deletions cut 0 bases from V and 5 bases from J, with 10 bases between. The V gene's germline CDR1 is SGHTA and CDR2 FQGNSA. This CDR3 has 14 residues.

This chain connects TRBV30 to TRBJ1-1, with TRBD1 matching 10 bases. Germline values: CDR1 GTSNPN, CDR2 SVGIG (reference sequence). CDR3 size: 14 residues. Unmatched junction bases numbered 1, after V lost 0 bases and J lost 3 bases. The CDR3 coding sequence is TGTGCCTGGAGTGTAGGACAGGGGGACACTGAAGCTTTCTTT. Translation gives CAWSVGQGDTEAFF.

This clonotype was observed at least ten times. This chain joins TRBV11-3 and TRBJ2-7, with 7 positions matching TRBD2. V shed 5 bases and J 6 bases; nucleotides not matched to a gene: 7. Germline V gene data show CDR1 as SGHNT and CDR2 as YENEEA. The CDR3 spans 13 residues. CDR3 amino acids: CASSPRLAAEQYF. CDR3 nucleotide sequence: TGTGCCAGCAGCCCCCGACTAGCCGCCGAGCAGTACTTC.

The V gene is TRBV3-1, the J gene TRBJ2-3, with D unresolved. The germline V gene has CDR1 LGHDT and CDR2 YNNKEL (reference sequence). The CDR3 contains 15 residues. V was cut by 1 base and J by 1 base, with 9 bases left in between. The DNA for the CDR3 is TGTGCCAGCAGCCAAGCACACCGAGGCACAGATACGCAGTATTTT. This encodes CASSQAHRGTDTQYF.

This chain uses TRBV27 with TRBJ2-7; 10 bases match TRBD2. Germline values: CDR1 MNHEY, CDR2 SMNVEV (reference sequence). Trimming at V came to 0 bases and at J to 0 bases, leaving 11 bases not matched to a gene. CDR3 size: 19 residues. Here the CDR3 DNA reads TGTGCCAGCAGTTTATCCGTGAGTGTGACTAGCGGGTACTCCTACGAGCAGTACTTC. Translation gives CASSLSVSVTSGYSYEQYF.

V is TRBV28 and J is TRBJ2-7; 9 bases match TRBD2. J gave up 2 bases and V 8 bases, and 13 bases lay outside the gene matches. The CDR3 is 16 residues long. Germline CDR1 reads MDHEN; CDR2 reads SYDVKM. CDR3 DNA: TGTGCCAGCCCGCCAGCAGGGGTAGCGGGAGCCTACGAGCAGTACTTC. Translation gives CASPPAGVAGAYEQYF.

This clonotype was recorded at least ten times. This chain connects TRBV15 to TRBJ2-7; D gene uncertain. Looked up from germline, CDR1 is LNHNV and CDR2 is YYDKDF (reference sequence). Trimming took 0 bases from V and 3 from J, leaving 6 bases between them. This CDR3 region has 13 residues. The CDR3 DNA is TGTGCCACCAGCAGAGATCCCGACTACGAGCAGTACTTC. It specifies CATSRDPDYEQYF.

The chain employs TRBV12-3 or TRBV12-4 and TRBJ2-1, with D possibly matching TRBD1 (6 bases). Trimming took off 11 bases at V and 7 bases at J, with 24 bases between the two ends. The CDR3 has 15 amino acids. The CDR3 sequence: CAGSRGTPNGNEQFF. The DNA of the CDR3 is TGTGCCGGCTCCCGAGGGACACCCAATGGAAATGAGCAGTTCTTC.

This clonotype was recorded a few times. The chain employs TRBV19 and TRBJ2-5; 8 bases are shared with TRBD1. CDR1 and CDR2 (germline): LNHDA, SQIVND (reference sequence). J was trimmed by 4 bases and V by 3 bases; bases with no gene match: 7. This CDR3 comprises 15 residues. CDR3 nucleotide sequence: TGTGCCAGTAGTATCCAGGACAGGGCAGGAGAGACCCAGTACTTC. As protein: CASSIQDRAGETQYF.